These 28 T cell receptor beta chains were all obtained from the same sample, sequenced in a study of blood T cells in healthy people across ages (dated by TCRdb to about 2015). The library was made by 5' RACE. The listed sequencing device is Illumina HiSeq 2500. The second PCR ran for roughly 7 to 12 cycles and used a J-beta primer mix along with a sample-barcoded 5' primer. Through fastp at Q25 and MiXCR, TCRdb rebuilt clones from the public reads, retaining in-frame beta chains. Every entry covers one CDR3 protein and lists the most common genes and DNA from its rows. Within this sample are 700,000 to 1,000,000 distinct CDR3 sequences, with under 55% of them counted one time only. The ten largest make up around 21% of the sample. The sequenced material came from blood. These receptors were obtained from a man in his sixties in good health.

In DNA form, the CDR3 reads TGTGCCAGCAGCACCCACGGGACAGGGGTCTACGAGCAGTACTTC. Protein: CASSTHGTGVYEQYF. This chain joins TRBV7-9 and TRBJ2-7; 10 nucleotides line up with TRBD1. V dropped 5 bases and J dropped 3; count of bases not matched to a gene: 7. This CDR3 contains 15 residues. Germline-derived CDR1 and CDR2 are SEHNR and FQNEAQ (reference sequence). Variable domain in full (rest from reference TRBV7-9 and TRBJ2-7): DTGVSQNPRHKITKRGQNVTFRCDPISEHNRLYWYRQTLGQGPEFLTYFQNEAQLEKSRLLSDRFSAERPKGSFSTLEIQRTEQGDSAMYLCASSTHGTGVYEQYFGPGTRLTVT.

The chain carries TRBV11-2 and TRBJ2-5; 7 positions match TRBD2. This CDR3 contains 16 residues. J was trimmed by 5 bases and V by 1 base; bases with no gene match: 10. CDR1 SGHAT and CDR2 FQNNGV come from the germline V gene. The CDR3 DNA sequence: TGTGCCAGCAGCTTAGGTGGACCGGGGGGTTCGGAGACCCAGTACTTC. Its translation is CASSLGGPGGSETQYF.

Regarding this clonotype: One end of the junction fails to match germline, which may point to a read error. The CDR3, as DNA: TGTGCCAGCAGCTTCCCGTTCCAAACTAGCACAGATGCGCAGTATTTT. Amino acid sequence: CASSFPFQTSTDAQYF. The J gene is TRBJ2-3, the V gene TRBV11-2; tentatively, D is TRBD2 (6 bases). The CDR3 has 16 amino acids. Germline CDR1 and CDR2: SGHAT and FQNNGV. Based on the CDR3 plus reference TRBV11-2 and TRBJ2-3, the full variable domain is EAGVAQSPRYKIIEKRQSVAFWCNPISGHATLYWYQQILGQGPKLLIQFQNNGVVDDSQLPKDRFSAERLKGVDSTLKIQPAKLEDSAVYLCASSFPFQTSTDAQYFGPGTRLTVL.

The rearrangement uses TRBV9 and TRBJ1-1; D remains unclear. The CDR3 spans 13 residues. Germline lookup yields CDR1 SGDLS and CDR2 YYNGEE. V shed 4 bases and J shed 10 bases, with 17 bases lying between them. The CDR3 here is CASSRNDAVGAFF. The CDR3 nucleotides read TGTGCCAGCAGCCGAAACGACGCGGTTGGAGCTTTCTTT.

This clonotype was counted many times. The chain uses TRBV15 and TRBJ2-5; D call uncertain. Trimming pared 3 bases from V and 2 bases from J, leaving 13 bases between. This CDR3 contains 15 residues. Germline V gives CDR1 LNHNV, CDR2 YYDKDF (reference sequence). CDR3 DNA sequence: TGTGCCACCAGCAGTCAAGGACGGGTTCAAGAGACCCAGTACTTC. As protein: CATSSQGRVQETQYF.

This clonotype was counted a few times. The V call is TRBV4-3, the J call TRBJ2-5; 10 bases align to TRBD2. This CDR3 region has 16 residues. The junction had 7 bases not matched to a gene; V was cut back by 1 base and J by 5 bases. The V gene's germline CDR1 is LGHNA and CDR2 YSLEER. The CDR3 bases are TGCGCCAGCAGCCAAGCCCTAACTAGCGGGGCGGAGACCCAGTACTTC. It translates to CASSQALTSGAETQYF.

V and J are TRBV5-1 and TRBJ2-5; D is ambiguous. Germline values: CDR1 SGHRS, CDR2 YFSETQ. V was shortened by 3 bases and J by 3 bases, with 12 bases between the two germline ends. This CDR3 is 14 amino acids long. The CDR3 sequence: CASSSGRWEETQYF. DNA of the CDR3: TGCGCCAGCAGCTCGGGCAGGTGGGAAGAGACCCAGTACTTC.

CDR3 loop: CSVEAGTNTEAFF. The CDR3 DNA reads as TGCAGCGTTGAAGCAGGGACCAACACTGAAGCTTTCTTT. The chain recombines TRBV29-1 with TRBJ1-1; D possibly corresponds to TRBD1 (5 bases). Germline V gene sequence: CDR1 SQVTM, CDR2 ANQGSEA. CDR3 length: 13 residues. Trimming left V 1 base short and J 2 bases short, with 8 bases between.

As for this clonotype: A clone one base away is much larger, so this may be a read error. DNA of the CDR3: TGCAGCGTTGAACCACAGGGCCCCTATGTCTACACCTTC. This encodes CSVEPQGPYVYTF. The chain carries TRBV29-1 and TRBJ1-2, with D tentatively TRBD1 (6 bases). The germline V gene encodes CDR1 SQVTM and CDR2 ANQGSEA. CDR3 size: 13 residues.

Only a few counts were recorded for this clonotype. V is TRBV7-2 and J is TRBJ2-5, with TRBD2 identical over 7 bases. The V segment lost 5 bases and the J segment 2 bases; nucleotides outside the gene matches: 5. The CDR3 runs 14 residues. In germline, CDR1 is SGHTA, CDR2 FQGNSA. This CDR3 is CASSPSGFQETQYF. CDR3 bases: TGTGCCAGCAGCCCTAGCGGCTTTCAAGAGACCCAGTACTTC.

A note on this clonotype: This may come from a read error, since a much larger clone is one base off. The chain recombines TRBV6-2 or TRBV6-3 with TRBJ2-7; 8 bases agree with TRBD1. This CDR3 has 13 amino acids. The trim removed 7 bases at V and 2 bases at J, leaving 4 bases unmatched. Germline assignment: CDR1 MNHEY and CDR2 SVGEGT. For the CDR3, the DNA is TGTGCCAGCAATCGACAGGGGACCTACGAGCAGTACTTC. Amino acids: CASNRQGTYEQYF.

This clonotype was observed a handful of times. V and J are TRBV20-1 and TRBJ2-1; D is ambiguous. V was trimmed by 0 bases and J by 6 bases, leaving 12 bases between them. Germline CDR1 is DFQATT and CDR2 is SNEGSKA (reference sequence). CDR3 length equals 14 residues. The CDR3 is CSAREASGLNEQFF. In nucleotides, the CDR3 is TGCAGTGCTAGAGAGGCGTCGGGCCTCAATGAGCAGTTCTTC.

This clonotype was detected only once. One end of the junction fails to match germline, which may point to a read error. The chain has TRBV5-1 and TRBJ2-1; 9 positions agree with TRBD2. Germline-derived CDR1 and CDR2 are SGHRS and YFSETQ. CDR3 size: 16 residues. For the CDR3, the DNA is TGCGCCAGCGGCTTGGTGCCCAGCGGGGGGATCGATGAGCAGTTCTTC. This translates into CASGLVPSGGIDEQFF.

V is TRBV12-3 or TRBV12-4 and J is TRBJ2-2; D is undetermined. This CDR3 is 15 amino acids long. Deletions cut 0 bases from V and 1 base from J, with 6 bases between. The CDR3 sequence is CASSLAPGNTGELFF. In DNA form, the CDR3 reads TGTGCCAGCAGTTTAGCCCCCGGGAACACCGGGGAGCTGTTTTTT.

This clonotype was seen a few times. V and J are TRBV5-1 and TRBJ2-7, with D possibly matching TRBD1 (6 bases). The V and J ends lost 1 base and 2 bases respectively, with 10 bases between them. Germline CDR1 is SGHRS and CDR2 is YFSETQ. The CDR3 totals 14 residues. This CDR3 reads CASSLMDSTYEQYF. The CDR3 DNA reads TGCGCCAGCAGCTTGATGGACAGTACCTACGAGCAGTACTTC.

This rearrangement joins TRBV20-1 to TRBJ2-3; the D is unclear. There are 15 residues in the CDR3. V lost 0 bases to trimming and J lost 7 bases, with 17 bases between them. The germline gives CDR1 DFQATT, CDR2 SNEGSKA (reference sequence). The CDR3 spells CSARDRGPRVNTQYF. The CDR3 region has the DNA TGCAGTGCTAGAGATAGAGGACCCCGCGTGAATACGCAGTATTTT.

This clonotype was seen a single time. This sequence joins TRBV5-6 and TRBJ2-3, with TRBD1 as a possible D gene (5 bases). V was shortened by 5 bases and J by 5 bases, with 15 bases between the two germline ends. The germline V gene encodes CDR1 SGHDT and CDR2 YYEEEE. CDR3 length: 14 amino acids. CDR3 protein: CASSPLQGLDTQYF. CDR3 coding DNA: TGTGCCAGCAGTCCCTTGCAGGGTTTAGATACGCAGTATTTT.

The CDR3 DNA sequence: TGTGCCAGCAGTTTTGGGTCTGATCATAGCAATCAGCCCCAGCATTTT. Encoded protein: CASSFGSDHSNQPQHF. V usage is TRBV6-2 or TRBV6-3 and J usage is TRBJ1-5; no clear D. CDR3 size: 16 residues. Trimming stripped 4 bases from V and 0 bases from J, with 13 bases between. CDR1 MNHEY and CDR2 SVGEGT come from the germline V gene.

Ten or more counts support this clonotype. The chain employs TRBV5-1 and TRBJ2-3; D possibly corresponds to TRBD2 (7 bases). The CDR3 is 16 residues long. CDR1 is SGHRS, CDR2 YFSETQ, per germline. Trimming shortened V by 1 base and J by 2 bases, and 14 bases separated the two germline ends. The CDR3 DNA reads TGCGCCAGCAGCTTGCGGGGGGCGTTCGTCACAGATACGCAGTATTTT. Its translation: CASSLRGAFVTDTQYF.

V is TRBV12-3 or TRBV12-4 and J is TRBJ1-4; D remains ambiguous. Trimming left V 1 base short and J 13 bases short, with 7 bases between. The CDR3 sequence is 11 residues long. The CDR3 loop reads CASSLGEGLFF. Written as DNA, the CDR3 is TGTGCCAGCAGTTTAGGGGAAGGACTGTTTTTT.

There are a few counts of this clonotype. CDR3 sequence: CATKGIRGASYEQYF. The DNA of the CDR3 is TGTGCCACCAAGGGGATAAGGGGGGCCTCCTACGAGCAGTACTTC. The V call is TRBV6-1, the J call TRBJ2-7; D is possibly TRBD1 or TRBD2 (6 bases each). CDR3 length: 15 residues. With 10 bases removed from V and 0 bases from J, the gap between germline ends came to 19 bases. CDR1 MNHNS and CDR2 SASEGT come from the germline V gene.

This chain links TRBV5-1 with TRBJ1-6; D ambiguous. The CDR3 contains 14 residues. Germline CDR1 reads SGHRS; CDR2 reads YFSETQ. Trimming took 0 bases from V and 12 from J, leaving 13 bases between them. The CDR3 is CASSLGSSREPLHF. The CDR3 nucleotides are TGCGCCAGCAGCTTGGGTTCCTCCCGTGAACCCCTCCACTTT. The complete variable domain, with remaining parts taken from reference TRBV5-1 and TRBJ1-6, reads KAGVTQTPRYLIKTRGQQVTLSCSPISGHRSVSWYQQTPGQGLQFLFEYFSETQRNKGNFPGRFSGRQFSNSRSEMNVSTLELGDSALYLCASSLGSSREPLHFGNGTRLTVT.

J is TRBJ1-6 and V is TRBV27; perhaps TRBD1 as D (5 bases). The germline V gene has CDR1 MNHEY and CDR2 SMNVEV (reference sequence). CDR3 length: 15 residues. V was pared by 6 bases and J by 7 bases, with 16 bases between. Here the CDR3 reads CASSSRTGANSPLHF. Here the CDR3 DNA reads TGTGCCAGCAGCTCCCGGACTGGGGCGAATTCACCCCTCCACTTT.

This clonotype has only a few counts. V usage is TRBV4-3 and J usage is TRBJ1-5; tentative D call: TRBD1 (5 bases). Deletions cut 0 bases from V and 3 bases from J, with 9 bases between. The germline gives CDR1 LGHNA, CDR2 YSLEER. The length of the CDR3 is 15 residues. The CDR3 region is CASSQEWGNNQPQHF. CDR3 in DNA: TGCGCCAGCAGCCAAGAGTGGGGGAACAATCAGCCCCAGCATTTT.

The genes are TRBV28 and TRBJ2-7; D is undetermined. The CDR3 sequence is 15 residues long. CDR1 MDHEN and CDR2 SYDVKM come from the germline V gene. Trimming took 4 bases from V and 2 from J, leaving 15 bases between them. CDR3 sequence: CASSSTASGAYEQYF. In DNA, the CDR3 is TGTGCCAGCAGTTCTACTGCGAGTGGAGCCTACGAGCAGTACTTC.

This clonotype showed up many times. The chain employs TRBV29-1 and TRBJ2-1; 10 nucleotides align to TRBD1. The CDR3 runs to 14 residues. The V and J ends lost 8 bases and 7 bases, in that order; junction bases with no gene match: 11. Germline assignment: CDR1 SQVTM and CDR2 ANQGSEA. CDR3 region: CSIPPGTGVNEQFF. The DNA for the CDR3 is TGCAGCATACCTCCCGGGACAGGGGTAAATGAGCAGTTCTTC.

The CDR3 reads CALSGASNTDTQYF. The CDR3 bases are TGTGCCCTTAGCGGGGCATCTAACACAGATACGCAGTATTTT. This chain links TRBV10-3 with TRBJ2-3; 8 nucleotides match TRBD2. This CDR3 comprises 14 residues. Germline-derived CDR1 and CDR2 are ENHRY and SYGVKD. Losses at the gene ends were 11 bases for V and 2 bases for J; bases not matched to a gene: 9.

The chain links TRBV20-1 to TRBJ1-5, with D possibly TRBD1 on 5 matching bases. Between the trimmed V and J ends, which lost 0 bases and 12 bases, there was a span of 15 bases. CDR3 size: 13 residues. From germline, CDR1 is DFQATT and CDR2 SNEGSKA (reference sequence). The CDR3 protein is CSAREQGIMLQHF. CDR3 DNA sequence: TGCAGTGCTAGAGAGCAGGGAATCATGCTCCAGCATTTT.